Listed here are 32 T cell receptor beta chains from one sample, sequenced in a study of shared clonotypes between healthy human individuals (dated by TCRdb to 2018 to 2021). Library method: the immunoSEQ multiplex PCR assay. TCRdb limited this immuneACCESS table to in-frame rearrangements with V and J called. A share of clones is missing; checked studies link under half to unresolved V genes, and the rest is unexplained. The sample table holds about 1 million clones, of which about 80% were seen once. 1.2% to 1.5% of the sample goes to the ten largest clones. Source material: memory CD4+ T cells sorted from blood. This specimen's cell subset or site label, per the study, means: CD45RA-negative fraction. These receptors all stem from a man younger than 35 in good health.

The gene calls are TRBV9 and TRBJ2-1; 9 bases fit TRBD2. This CDR3 is built from 15 residues. Germline trimming cut 0 bases from V and 2 bases from J; bases unmatched to any gene: 0. In germline, CDR1 is SGDLS, CDR2 YYNGEE. The CDR3, as DNA: TGTGCCAGCAGCGTAGTAGCGGGGGCCTACAATGAGCAGTTCTTC. Residues: CASSVVAGAYNEQFF.

This chain connects TRBV10-1 to TRBJ1-1; D is ambiguous. The germline CDR1 and CDR2 sequences are WNHNN and SYGVQD (reference sequence). CDR3 size: 14 residues. V was trimmed by 3 bases and J by 1 base, leaving 9 bases between them. CDR3 region: CASSENSGNTEAFF. The CDR3 region has the DNA TGCGCCAGCAGTGAAAATTCTGGGAACACTGAAGCTTTCTTT.

A remark on this clone: The same CDR3 can be traced to other DNA sequences in this sample. The chain joins TRBV5-6 to TRBJ2-5; D tentatively reads TRBD1 or TRBD2 (7 bases each). The CDR3 consists of 14 residues. Looked up from germline, CDR1 is SGHDT and CDR2 is YYEEEE. V was trimmed by 0 bases and J by 5 bases, leaving 11 bases between them. The CDR3 region has the DNA TGTGCCAGCAGCTTGGACAGGGGAGGGGAGACCCAGTACTTC. Translating it yields CASSLDRGGETQYF.

This chain joins TRBV7-9 and TRBJ1-2; perhaps TRBD1 as D (5 bases). The CDR3 has 14 amino acids. V lost 11 bases, J lost 2 bases, and 18 bases lay in between. The germline gives CDR1 SEHNR, CDR2 FQNEAQ (reference sequence). CDR3 loop: CARLRGRSNYGYTF. The CDR3 nucleotides are TGTGCCCGCTTACGGGGGAGGTCGAACTATGGCTACACCTTC.

This rearrangement joins TRBV5-1 to TRBJ2-3; TRBD2 agrees at 7 bases. V gave up 4 bases and J gave up 5 bases; unmatched junction bases: 10. This CDR3 comprises 15 residues. In germline, CDR1 is SGHRS, CDR2 YFSETQ. The CDR3 protein is CASSAQAGLGDTQYF. The CDR3 DNA sequence: TGCGCCAGCAGCGCACAAGCGGGACTGGGAGATACGCAGTATTTT.

The table lists this clone with a few counts. As DNA, the CDR3 is TGTGCCAGCAGCCCAACAGAACGGTATGGCTACACCTTC. Protein sequence: CASSPTERYGYTF. J is TRBJ1-2 and V is TRBV2; no firm D call. There are 13 residues in the CDR3. Germline CDR1 reads SNHLY; CDR2 reads FYNNEI. Between the trimmed V and J ends, which lost 6 bases and 5 bases, there was a span of 13 bases. Based on the CDR3 plus reference TRBV2 and TRBJ1-2, the full variable domain is EPEVTQTPSHQVTQMGQEVILRCVPISNHLYFYWYRQILGQKVEFLVSFYNNEISEKSEIFDDQFSVERPDGSNFTLKIRSTKLEDSAMYFCASSPTERYGYTFGSGTRLTVV.

As concerns this clone: This sequence may be a read error, since a much larger clone differs from it by one base. The J gene is TRBJ1-1, the V gene TRBV7-6; 8 nucleotides agree with TRBD1. CDR3 length: 15 residues. Germline CDR1 and CDR2: SGHVS and FNYEAQ. V dropped 5 bases and J dropped 0; count of bases not matched to a gene: 5. The CDR3 protein is CASSTRTGMNTEAFF. The CDR3 region has the DNA TGTGCCAGCAGCACTCGGACAGGGATGAACACTGAAGCTTTCTTT. Variable domain in full (rest from reference TRBV7-6 and TRBJ1-1): GAGVSQSPRYKVTKRGQDVALRCDPISGHVSLYWYRQALGQGPEFLTYFNYEAQQDKSGLPNDRFSAERPEGSISTLTIQRTEQRDSAMYRCASSTRTGMNTEAFFGQGTRLTVV.

This chain links TRBV9 with TRBJ2-2, with TRBD1 identical over 11 bases. V shed 5 bases and J 7 bases; nucleotides not matched to a gene: 10. CDR3 length: 16 amino acids. CDR1 is SGDLS, CDR2 YYNGEE, per germline. CDR3: CASRSSGTGGGGELFF. The CDR3 DNA sequence: TGTGCCAGCAGATCCTCCGGGACAGGGGGAGGCGGGGAGCTGTTTTTT. The full variable domain, in which reference TRBV9 and TRBJ2-2 provide the parts outside the CDR3, is DSGVTQTPKHLITATGQRVTLRCSPRSGDLSVYWYQQSLDQGLQFLIQYYNGEERAKGNILERFSAQQFPDLHSELNLSSLELGDSALYFCASRSSGTGGGGELFFGEGSRLTVL.

The chain links TRBV5-1 to TRBJ2-5, with a possible D match to TRBD1 (7 bases). Trimming stripped 4 bases from V and 2 bases from J, with 18 bases between. The CDR3 covers 16 residues. Germline-derived CDR1 and CDR2 are SGHRS and YFSETQ. Here the CDR3 reads CASSLRPQGGQETQYF. The CDR3 DNA follows: TGCGCCAGCAGCCTAAGACCGCAGGGGGGACAAGAGACCCAGTACTTC.

V gene TRBV6-5 combines with J gene TRBJ2-1, with a possible D match to TRBD2 (6 bases). The CDR3 spans 12 residues. Trimming cost V 6 bases and J 11 bases, with 14 bases left between them. CDR1 and CDR2 (germline): MNHEY, SVGAGI. Here the CDR3 DNA reads TGTGCCAGCAGGAACGGGAGAGAGAAGCAGTTCTTC. It translates to CASRNGREKQFF.

V and J are TRBV6-5 and TRBJ1-1; the D is unclear. This CDR3 is 14 amino acids long. The V end lost 7 bases, the J end lost 1 base, and 13 bases lay between the germline ends. Germline V gene sequence: CDR1 MNHEY, CDR2 SVGAGI. This CDR3 reads CASIKAAGNTEAFF. As DNA, the CDR3 is TGTGCCAGCATCAAAGCGGCGGGGAACACTGAAGCTTTCTTT.

V gene TRBV11-2 combines with J gene TRBJ1-1; possible D gene TRBD1, 5 bases. Germline V gene lookup returns CDR1 SGHAT and CDR2 FQNNGV. V dropped 1 base and J dropped 2 bases, with 11 bases sitting between them. The CDR3 contains 15 residues. The CDR3 region is CASSLAGGVNTEAFF. The CDR3 DNA is TGTGCCAGCAGCTTAGCTGGGGGAGTCAACACTGAAGCTTTCTTT.

This sequence joins TRBV2 and TRBJ2-7, with D possibly TRBD1 on 6 matching bases. This CDR3 spans 12 amino acids. Trimming removed 9 bases from V and 0 bases from J, with 9 bases in between. Germline CDR1 reads SNHLY; CDR2 reads FYNNEI. CDR3 loop: CASGTHSYEQYF. CDR3 coding DNA: TGTGCCAGTGGGACACACTCCTACGAGCAGTACTTC.

The chain has TRBV10-3 and TRBJ2-5; TRBD1 matches at 11 bases. In germline, CDR1 is ENHRY, CDR2 SYGVKD. Unmatched junction bases numbered 4, after V lost 0 bases and J lost 4 bases. This CDR3 has 16 residues. The CDR3 bases are TGTGCCATCAGTGAGTCGAAGGGGACAGGGGGAGAGACCCAGTACTTC. It codes for CAISESKGTGGETQYF.

With regard to this clone: This sample also contains other DNA sequences that code for the same CDR3. The chain carries TRBV7-3 and TRBJ2-1; 12 bases fit TRBD2. There are 15 residues in the CDR3. Germline loops: CDR1 SGHTA, CDR2 FQGTGA. Trimming took 2 bases from V and 4 from J; bases not matched to a gene: 0. CDR3 amino acids: CASSLGTSGYNEQFF. DNA for the CDR3: TGTGCCAGCAGCTTAGGGACTAGCGGGTACAATGAGCAGTTCTTC.

This clone occurred once. The J gene is TRBJ2-6, the V gene TRBV30; perhaps D is TRBD1 or TRBD2 (7 bases each). This CDR3 is 16 amino acids long. V was shortened by 3 bases and J by 0 bases, with 12 bases between the two germline ends. Germline CDR1 and CDR2: GTSNPN and SVGIG (reference sequence). The CDR3 here is CAWSRGGSSGANVLTF. CDR3 DNA: TGTGCCTGGAGCAGGGGGGGCAGCTCTGGGGCCAACGTCCTGACTTTC. Complete variable domain (other parts from reference TRBV30 and TRBJ2-6): SQTIHQWPATLVQPVGSPLSLECTVEGTSNPNLYWYRQAAGRGLQLLFYSVGIGQISSEVPQNLSASRPQDRQFILSSKKLLLSDSGFYLCAWSRGGSSGANVLTFGAGSRLTVL.

For the CDR3, the DNA is TGTGCCAGCAGTGAAACCGGGACAGGGAGCTACGAGCAGTACTTC. Its protein is CASSETGTGSYEQYF. The chain has TRBV2 and TRBJ2-7; 9 nucleotides agree with TRBD1. Per the germline V gene, CDR1 is SNHLY and CDR2 is FYNNEI. Trimming took 2 bases from V and 3 from J; bases not matched to a gene: 5. This CDR3 has 15 amino acids.

V gene TRBV11-2 combines with J gene TRBJ2-5; possibly TRBD2 for D (6 bases). CDR1 is SGHAT, CDR2 FQNNGV, per germline. Between the trimmed V and J ends, which lost 3 bases and 5 bases, there was a span of 10 bases. The CDR3 spans 13 residues. The CDR3 loop reads CASSLTEGETQYF. CDR3 bases: TGTGCCAGCAGCTTGACGGAGGGGGAGACCCAGTACTTC.

The chain combines TRBV7-2 with TRBJ1-6, with D maybe TRBD1 (5 bases). V lost 4 bases and J 7 bases, leaving 23 bases between the germline ends. CDR1 and CDR2 from the germline V gene are SGHTA and FQGNSA. The length of the CDR3 is 18 residues. CDR3 nucleotide sequence: TGTGCCAGCAGCTCAATTAGATACGCGGGACGTAGAAATTCACCCCTCCACTTT. It is translated as CASSSIRYAGRRNSPLHF.

The chain has TRBV30 and TRBJ1-6, with D unresolved. CDR1 is GTSNPN and CDR2 is SVGIG in the germline V gene (reference sequence). The CDR3 covers 11 residues. The germline V and J ends were trimmed by 4 bases and 7 bases, with 5 bases remaining between them. CDR3 nucleotide sequence: TGTGCCTGGACTACCAATTCACCCCTCCACTTT. Translation: CAWTTNSPLHF. The full variable domain, in which reference TRBV30 and TRBJ1-6 provide the parts outside the CDR3, is SQTIHQWPATLVQPVGSPLSLECTVEGTSNPNLYWYRQAAGRGLQLLFYSVGIGQISSEVPQNLSASRPQDRQFILSSKKLLLSDSGFYLCAWTTNSPLHFGNGTRLTVT.

A few counts support this clone. The chain couples TRBV4-2 to TRBJ1-2, with D hard to call. The germline gives CDR1 LGHNA, CDR2 YNFKEQ. CDR3 length: 12 amino acids. V lost 0 bases and J 7 bases, leaving 6 bases between the germline ends. As DNA, the CDR3 is TGTGCCAGCAGCCAAGAAGGAGGTGGCTACACCTTC. Its translation is CASSQEGGGYTF.

The V and J genes are TRBV6-1 and TRBJ1-1; D ambiguous. The CDR3 spans 13 residues. The germline CDR1 and CDR2 sequences are MNHNS and SASEGT. With 11 bases removed from V and 1 base from J, the gap between germline ends came to 14 bases. The CDR3 DNA reads as TGTGCCTCAAGGTGGCTCCGGAACACTGAAGCTTTCTTT. The encoded protein is CASRWLRNTEAFF.

The chain carries TRBV19 and TRBJ2-5; perhaps TRBD2 as D (5 bases). From germline, CDR1 is LNHDA and CDR2 SQIVND (reference sequence). The CDR3 sequence is 17 residues long. V was cut by 3 bases and J by 4 bases, with 21 bases left in between. The CDR3 sequence is CASSIGSSGLPRETQYF. The CDR3 nucleotides are TGTGCCAGTAGTATCGGCTCTTCGGGGTTGCCCAGAGAGACCCAGTACTTC.

The chain joins TRBV11-2 to TRBJ2-7; possible D gene TRBD2, 7 bases. Germline values: CDR1 SGHAT, CDR2 FQNNGV. The V end was cut by 5 bases, the J end by 6 bases, with 14 bases between. The CDR3 has 13 amino acids. CDR3 sequence (DNA): TGTGCCAGCAGCCAATGGGGGGGCGGCGAGCAGTACTTC. Translation gives CASSQWGGGEQYF. Full variable domain (missing parts from reference TRBV11-2 and TRBJ2-7): EAGVAQSPRYKIIEKRQSVAFWCNPISGHATLYWYQQILGQGPKLLIQFQNNGVVDDSQLPKDRFSAERLKGVDSTLKIQPAKLEDSAVYLCASSQWGGGEQYFGPGTRLTVT.

V is TRBV7-2 and J is TRBJ2-3; 7 nucleotides align to TRBD2. J gave up 1 base and V 5 bases, and 6 bases lay outside the gene matches. Germline V lookup: CDR1 SGHTA, CDR2 FQGNSA. CDR3 length equals 15 residues. This chain's CDR3 is CASSPSGTRTDTQYF. The CDR3 DNA is TGTGCCAGCAGCCCCAGCGGGACCCGCACAGATACGCAGTATTTT.

On this clone itself: This same CDR3 is encoded by further DNA sequences in the sample. This chain connects TRBV2 to TRBJ2-5; D might be TRBD2 (7 bases). This CDR3 comprises 12 residues. Trimming pared 6 bases from V and 4 bases from J, leaving 9 bases between. CDR1 and CDR2 (germline): SNHLY, FYNNEI. CDR3 in amino acids: CASRGGGETQYF. The CDR3 DNA follows: TGTGCCAGCAGAGGGGGGGGAGAGACCCAGTACTTC.

This sequence joins TRBV7-2 and TRBJ2-5, with D perhaps TRBD1 or TRBD2 (5 bases each). Trimming pared 3 bases from V and 8 bases from J, leaving 7 bases between. The CDR3 totals 11 residues. The germline V gene encodes CDR1 SGHTA and CDR2 FQGNSA. CDR3 protein: CASSLGVTQYF. CDR3 DNA sequence: TGTGCCAGCAGCTTGGGGGTTACCCAGTACTTC. The complete variable domain, with remaining parts taken from reference TRBV7-2 and TRBJ2-5, reads GAGVSQSPSNKVTEKGKDVELRCDPISGHTALYWYRQSLGQGLEFLIYFQGNSAPDKSGLPSDRFSAERTGGSVSTLTIQRTQQEDSAVYLCASSLGVTQYFGPGTRLLVL.

The table lists this clone with a few counts. The junction does not match germline at one end; this may be a read error. The gene calls are TRBV6-1 and TRBJ2-2, with 7 positions matching TRBD1. The germline gives CDR1 MNHNS, CDR2 SASEGT. The CDR3 is 15 residues long. CDR3 sequence reads: CASSATGIKAGELFF. CDR3 bases: TGTGCCAGCAGTGCGACAGGGATTAAAGCCGGTGAGCTGTTTTTT.

This clone was picked up one time. The chain couples TRBV7-2 to TRBJ2-5; 7 bases fit TRBD2. The CDR3 consists of 17 residues. Germline V gene lookup returns CDR1 SGHTA and CDR2 FQGNSA. The V and J ends lost 5 bases and 5 bases, in that order; junction bases with no gene match: 17. The CDR3: CASSTRASGPSGETQYF. The CDR3 nucleotides are TGTGCCAGCAGCACCCGGGCTAGCGGTCCCTCTGGGGAGACCCAGTACTTC.

This chain connects TRBV30 to TRBJ2-3; no reliable D call. This CDR3 comprises 13 residues. Deletions cut 0 bases from V and 2 bases from J, with 6 bases between. Germline CDR1 and CDR2: GTSNPN and SVGIG (reference sequence). The CDR3 DNA reads as TGTGCCTGGAGTGTACAGATCACAGATACGCAGTATTTT. This gives the protein CAWSVQITDTQYF.

This sequence joins TRBV4-1 and TRBJ1-1; the match to TRBD1 covers 7 bases. The germline V gene encodes CDR1 MGHRA and CDR2 YSYEKL. This CDR3 is 15 amino acids long. The ends lost 1 base at V and 6 bases at J; junction bases unmatched: 8. The CDR3 region is CASSQAHRGGSEAFF. DNA for the CDR3: TGCGCCAGCAGCCAAGCCCACAGGGGTGGTTCTGAAGCTTTCTTT.

The J gene is TRBJ2-7, the V gene TRBV18; D may be TRBD1 (6 bases). The V end was cut by 2 bases, the J end by 0 bases, with 14 bases between. The length of the CDR3 is 16 residues. CDR1 is KGHSH and CDR2 is LQKENI in the germline V gene. CDR3 residues: CASSPTGTLSSYEQYF. CDR3 nucleotide sequence: TGTGCCAGCTCACCAACCGGGACATTGAGCTCCTACGAGCAGTACTTC.